In this sample, the clone carrying this T cell receptor beta chain turned up many times. Its matching antigen is unknown. This specimen belongs to a study of beta chain features in type 1 diabetes. About the research overall: Researchers looked at 95 million to 140 million sorted cells across all samples. Study findings and constraints: Within each of all four CD4+ subsets, Type 1 diabetes patients had TCRB CDR3s that were moderately but significantly shorter. Patients with type 1 diabetes carried fewer insertions and had more deletions at their VDJ junctions.

On average, the one heparinised blood draw given by each donor was 90 to 150 mL. Each of the CD4+ naive, central memory, regulatory and stem cell-like memory populations was sorted via CD45RO/CCR7/CD25/CD127/CD95/CD27. Expressed TCRB transcripts were sequenced because the entire RNA isolate underwent reverse transcription. Using immunoSEQ multiplex PCR, the repertoire was profiled, and TCRdb retains in-frame clones only, with some absent. The sample holds some 370,000 clones; 8.5% to 10% are singletons and the top ten take roughly 0.54%. Germline CDR1 and CDR2: LNHDA and SQIVND (reference sequence). The CDR3 is 18 residues long. Trimming cost V 1 base and J 2 bases, with 21 bases left between them.

The TCR sequence derives from a man aged 25-40 years with type 1 diabetes. Sequenced: central memory CD4+ T cells from blood. J is TRBJ2-7 and V is TRBV19, with D perhaps matching TRBD1 (6 bases). The CDR3 region is CASSIAGQTSKLTYEQYF. CDR3 in DNA: TGTGCCAGTAGTATAGCAGGACAGACGAGCAAGTTGACCTACGAGCAGTACTTC.